The table lists the clone carrying this T cell receptor (beta chain) with a few counts. Other DNA sequences in the sample encode the same CDR3. These data belong to a study of shared clonotypes between healthy human individuals. Assay execution took place at the deep level. The data were produced by immunoSEQ multiplex PCR, yet TCRdb's version contains in-frame clones alone and is incomplete. The data show millions of clones, 85% to 95% seen once. Naive-designated CD8 cells lacked CD45RO, were positively enriched for CCR7, and omitted terminally differentiated effector memory CD45RA+ cells. This CDR3 is built from 13 residues. Germline V gives CDR1 PRHDT, CDR2 FYEKMQ (reference sequence). V lost 1 base and J lost 6, with 7 bases in between.

The V call is TRBV13, the J call TRBJ1-5, with a weak D call TRBD1 (5 bases). This sequence originates from a man younger than 35 in good health. Input material: naive CD8+ T cells sorted from blood. CDR3 in DNA: TGTGCCAGCAGCTTAGAGGGGAGTCAGCCCCAGCATTTT. Its translation: CASSLEGSQPQHF.